The entry that follows covers one T cell receptor (beta chain) sequence. The sample is drawn from a study of blood T cell repertoires in COVID-19. Sequencing was performed with immunoSEQ multiplex PCR; in TCRdb, only in-frame clones are kept and a portion is missing. The data show about 120,000 clones, about 80% seen once. The CDR3 runs 14 residues. Germline-derived CDR1 and CDR2 are SGHDN and FVKESK. Trimming left V 3 bases short and J 5 bases short, with 12 bases between. The chain combines TRBV14 with TRBJ2-3; TRBD1 might be the D (5 bases). This clonotype was sampled from a man between 60 and 75 years old with active or convalescent COVID-19. The sequencing input was peripheral blood. The CDR3 reads CASSQRQGIDTQYF. The CDR3 DNA reads TGTGCCAGCAGCCAGAGGCAGGGCATAGATACGCAGTATTTT.